This TCR beta chain originates from a study of shared clonotypes between healthy human individuals (dated by TCRdb to about 2020). Background on the whole study: A couple of women and a few men aged 18 to 49 years were included in the cohort. Per donor, leukapheresis produced somewhere between about 0.94 and 8.9 billion PBMCs. To estimate repertoire size and how much clonotypes are shared between individuals, the study performed deep sequencing of blood TCR repertoires from a few healthy adults. Libraries were prepared and TCR repertoires were sequenced by different laboratories using diverse techniques, in order to increase sequencing depth and limit assay-specific biases. Overall results and qualifications from the work: The small number of donors limited the genetic and exposure-history diversity represented. Only blood was sampled, and tissue TCR repertoires likely differ from those in blood. Pairwise subsampling led to the expectation that sequencing depth would affect the degree of clonotype sharing among donors.

As regards this clone: The specificity of this receptor is unknown. Base qualities are not at hand, and no much larger clone is one base apart.

Donors were healthy HIV-negative adults with no recently reported acute infections or vaccinations. All donors were Caucasian adults living in Nashville, Tennessee, USA. For unsorted samples, tens of millions of PBMCs were counted, and genomic DNA was extracted using the QIAamp DNA Blood Mini kit. Blood was obtained by leukapheresis, after which PBMCs were separated by Ficoll-Histopaque density gradient centrifugation and cryopreserved in liquid nitrogen vapor phase. V sheds 7 bases and J sheds 4 bases, leaving 11 bases between their ends. Measured from the cysteine to the phenylalanine, the CDR3 is 14 residues long. Only CDR3 DNA remains: 42 bases, in frame from the first base. Based on the germline V gene (reference sequence), the CDR1 and CDR2 sequences are MNHEY and SMNVEV. Using the deep immunoSEQ assay, multiplex PCR amplified TCR CDR3 regions from genomic DNA. Extracted genomic DNA from each cell subset was spread evenly across all wells of several immunoSEQ 96-well plates, with each plate serving as a replicate. For unsorted PBMC, approximately 310 ng genomic DNA, equal to approximately 30,000 T cell genomes, was loaded into each replicate PCR. Unsorted PBMC genomic DNA was sequenced across ten immunoSEQ deep assay plates. Purified libraries were measured with a Qubit 3.0 fluorometer, size-checked on a Bioanalyzer 2100, and measured again with the KAPA Library Quantification kit. Every immunoSEQ 96-well plate was sequenced on a separate single-read 150-cycle Illumina NextSeq 550 flow cell. Regarding the original processing steps: Because the immunoSEQ output held only junctional sequences and lacked quality scores, the filtering could not match the filtering applied to full-length reads. Sequences were annotated with PyIR, a Python wrapper for IgBLAST v1.9, and V/J genes and CDR3 were assigned using IMGT germline references. Reads with weak V/J assignments (E-value above 1e-6), missing CDR3, stop codons, out-of-frame junctions, or ambiguous translated residues were removed. V3J clonotypes were defined as sequences sharing the same inferred V gene, J gene, and CDR3 amino acid sequence. The percentage overlap between two repertoires was calculated by dividing the number of shared unique clonotypes by the size of the smaller repertoire. RTK rarefaction, the Chao1 estimator, and Recon v2.1 estimates of unobserved clonotypes were used to assess repertoire richness. As stored in TCRdb, this immuneACCESS dataset retains in-frame rearrangements with V and J assigned. A fraction of the clones does not appear; measured against another copy, unresolved V genes explain less than half of the discrepancy, and the remainder lacks a known reason. That table supplies the V and J calls and clone size; D and trimming were determined from the DNA. The sample table contains fewer than 600,000 clones; only one count was recorded for around three quarters of them. The leading ten clones occupy 12% of the sample.

The sample comprised PBMCs. The V and J genes are TRBV27 and TRBJ2-6; no confident D gene assignment can be made. The TCR sequence derives from a woman in her thirties or forties in good health. Some clones in this sample may be carry-over from other donors' samples. CDR3 region: CASTTRAGANVLTF. The DNA is TGTGCCAGCACGACGCGTGCAGGGGCCAACGTCCTGACTTTC.